The 20 T cell receptor beta chains listed next were all sequenced from one sample in a study of cytomegalovirus exposure and HLA in healthy donors. PCR primers comprised 60 Vbeta and 13 Jbeta primers. Assay used: immunoSEQ multiplex PCR; TCRdb lists only in-frame clones, some missing. The sample has some 92,000 clones, more than 70% seen once; the top ten hold 11%. The sequencing input was PBMCs. The receptors come from a man in his late teens or twenties in good health and CMV-seropositive.

This clone showed up just a few times. V usage is TRBV27 and J usage is TRBJ2-6, with D unclear. Deletions cut 4 bases from V and 0 bases from J, with 4 bases between. The CDR3 is 14 amino acids. Germline V CDR1 and CDR2: MNHEY, SMNVEV (reference sequence). In DNA, the CDR3 is TGTGCCAGCAGTTGGAGCTCTGGGGCCAACGTCCTGACTTTC. It translates to CASSWSSGANVLTF. The entire variable domain, with the rest obtained from reference TRBV27 and TRBJ2-6, is as follows: EAQVTQNPRYLITVTGKKLTVTCSQNMNHEYMSWYRQDPGLGLRQIYYSMNVEVTDKGDVPEGYKVSRKEKRNFPLILESPSPNQTSLYFCASSWSSGANVLTFGAGSRLTVL.

The CDR3 nucleotides are TGTGCCAGCAGTCCGACGACTAGCGGGTTCGATGAGCAGTTCTTC. This sequence encodes CASSPTTSGFDEQFF. The chain joins TRBV27 to TRBJ2-1; TRBD2 agrees at 10 bases. Trimming took 5 bases from V and 8 from J; bases not matched to a gene: 9. Germline loops: CDR1 MNHEY, CDR2 SMNVEV (reference sequence). This CDR3 region has 15 residues.

The chain is built from TRBV5-1 and TRBJ2-7, with D hard to call. The germline V gene encodes CDR1 SGHRS and CDR2 YFSETQ. This CDR3 contains 13 residues. V was shortened by 6 bases and J by 4 bases, with 14 bases between the two germline ends. The CDR3 region is CASTPQKSYEQYF. For the CDR3, the DNA is TGCGCCAGCACCCCCCAGAAAAGTTACGAGCAGTACTTC. The full variable domain, rest sourced from reference TRBV5-1 and TRBJ2-7, is KAGVTQTPRYLIKTRGQQVTLSCSPISGHRSVSWYQQTPGQGLQFLFEYFSETQRNKGNFPGRFSGRQFSNSRSEMNVSTLELGDSALYLCASTPQKSYEQYFGPGTRLTVT.

The J gene is TRBJ2-7, the V gene TRBV5-6; 7 nucleotides match TRBD1. This CDR3 contains 13 residues. V lost 9 bases and J lost 2; bases outside the gene matches: 8. Germline values: CDR1 SGHDT, CDR2 YYEEEE. The CDR3 spells CATSVGTAYEQYF. The CDR3 DNA is TGTGCCACATCGGTGGGGACAGCCTACGAGCAGTACTTC.

The chain carries TRBV5-1 and TRBJ1-1; tentatively, D is TRBD1 (5 bases). V was shortened by 7 bases and J by 0 bases, with 16 bases between the two germline ends. CDR3 length equals 15 residues. CDR1 is SGHRS and CDR2 is YFSETQ in the germline V gene. The CDR3, as DNA: TGCGCCAGCCTACTAATCGGGGGGATGAACACTGAAGCTTTCTTT. Translation gives CASLLIGGMNTEAFF.

V usage is TRBV5-8 and J usage is TRBJ2-5; the match to TRBD2 covers 10 bases. The V gene's germline CDR1 is SGHTS and CDR2 YDEGEE. The CDR3 has 14 amino acids. V was pared by 5 bases and J by 13 bases, with 14 bases of the junction left unmatched. Written as DNA, the CDR3 is TGTGCCAGCAGGAGGTTGGCTAGCGGGGGCCGACGGTACTTC. Amino acids: CASRRLASGGRRYF.

In regard to this clone: The CDR3 carries no conserved terminal phenylalanine or tryptophan, so it likely arises from a read error. No DNA is shown, since the ends of the CDR3 on it are uncertain; the CDR3 is the one TCRdb lists. CDR3 residues: CASSEGRTTV. The rearrangement links TRBV6-1 to TRBJ1-2. The V gene's germline CDR1 is MNHNS and CDR2 SASEGT. Termini included, the CDR3 measures 10 amino acids.

The chain joins TRBV4-1 to TRBJ1-4, with D maybe TRBD1 (6 bases). V was trimmed by 0 bases and J by 0 bases, leaving 8 bases between them. The CDR3 is 16 residues long. Germline V gene sequence: CDR1 MGHRA, CDR2 YSYEKL. The CDR3 coding sequence is TGCGCCAGCAGCCAAGAATGGACAGCAACTAATGAAAAACTGTTTTTT. It specifies CASSQEWTATNEKLFF.

This clone was seen just once. J is TRBJ2-7 and V is TRBV19, with no clear D. The germline gives CDR1 LNHDA, CDR2 SQIVND (reference sequence). The V end was cut by 4 bases, the J end by 6 bases, with 13 bases between. The CDR3 loop spans 13 amino acids. Here the CDR3 reads CASSTVPPGEQYF. The DNA of the CDR3 is TGTGCCAGTAGTACGGTCCCTCCGGGCGAGCAGTACTTC.

The chain recombines TRBV13 with TRBJ2-7; a possible D gene is TRBD1 (5 bases). CDR1 PRHDT and CDR2 FYEKMQ come from the germline V gene (reference sequence). The length of the CDR3 is 14 residues. With 1 base removed from V and 5 bases from J, the gap between germline ends came to 12 bases. DNA of the CDR3: TGTGCCAGCAGCTTAGAAGGGGAAGGGAACGAGCAGTACTTC. Translation: CASSLEGEGNEQYF.

V is TRBV7-9 and J is TRBJ1-1; a weak D match, TRBD1 (5 bases). Germline CDR1 is SEHNR and CDR2 is FQNEAQ (reference sequence). V was trimmed by 5 bases and J by 1 base, leaving 17 bases between them. The CDR3 loop spans 16 amino acids. The chain's CDR3 is CASSLEIREGNTEAFF. The CDR3 DNA reads TGTGCCAGCAGCCTAGAGATCAGGGAGGGGAACACTGAAGCTTTCTTT.

CDR3 region: CASSLGTPSPGLRNHEQYF. CDR3 coding DNA: TGTGCCAGCAGCTTAGGGACCCCCTCACCGGGACTCAGGAACCACGAGCAGTACTTC. The chain is built from TRBV11-2 and TRBJ2-7, with a weak D call TRBD2 (6 bases). This CDR3 contains 19 residues. In germline, CDR1 is SGHAT, CDR2 FQNNGV. V dropped 1 base and J dropped 5 bases, with 27 bases sitting between them.

This clone was seen only once. This chain links TRBV5-6 with TRBJ1-1; D unclear. Germline assignment: CDR1 SGHDT and CDR2 YYEEEE. The CDR3 loop spans 13 amino acids. Between the trimmed V and J ends, which lost 4 bases and 0 bases, there was a span of 7 bases. CDR3 coding DNA: TGTGCCAGCAGCCCGACATTGAACACTGAAGCTTTCTTT. This sequence encodes CASSPTLNTEAFF.

This clone appeared a single time. V usage is TRBV11-2 and J usage is TRBJ2-7; 9 positions agree with TRBD2. Germline assignment: CDR1 SGHAT and CDR2 FQNNGV. CDR3 length equals 14 residues. Losses at the gene ends were 4 bases for V and 4 bases for J; bases not matched to a gene: 5. The CDR3 DNA is TGTGCCAGCAGCTCGGTAGCGGGGGTGTACGAGCAGTACTTC. As protein: CASSSVAGVYEQYF.

The chain couples TRBV7-9 to TRBJ2-1; 8 bases line up with TRBD1. The CDR3 spans 15 residues. Trimming at V came to 2 bases and at J to 6 bases, leaving 6 bases not matched to a gene. Germline V gene lookup returns CDR1 SEHNR and CDR2 FQNEAQ (reference sequence). CDR3 in DNA: TGTGCCAGCAGCTTAACCGGGACAGGAATCAATGAGCAGTTCTTC. Protein product: CASSLTGTGINEQFF.

This chain connects TRBV27 to TRBJ2-1; 11 positions match TRBD2. The CDR3 extends over 17 amino acids. The germline V gene encodes CDR1 MNHEY and CDR2 SMNVEV (reference sequence). Losses at the gene ends were 1 base for V and 2 bases for J; bases not matched to a gene: 4. The CDR3 is CASSLFQGLAAYNEQFF. The CDR3 DNA is TGTGCCAGCAGTTTATTCCAGGGACTAGCGGCCTACAATGAGCAGTTCTTC.

The rearrangement uses TRBV25-1 and TRBJ1-5, with 9 bases fitting TRBD1. CDR1 and CDR2 from the germline V gene are MGHDK and SYGVNS. The CDR3 is 17 amino acids. The junction had 14 bases not matched to a gene; V was cut back by 5 bases and J by 6 bases. The CDR3 DNA sequence: TGTGCCAGCAGTCAAGCTGGCCCCCCGGGACAGGGTCAGCCCCAGCATTTT. Translated: CASSQAGPPGQGQPQHF.

The chain recombines TRBV6-1 with TRBJ2-5, with D hard to call. The germline CDR1 and CDR2 sequences are MNHNS and SASEGT. The CDR3 is 12 amino acids. Trimming left V 1 base short and J 3 bases short, with 3 bases between. This CDR3 reads CASSEGEETQYF. The CDR3 region has the DNA TGTGCCAGCAGTGAAGGAGAAGAGACCCAGTACTTC.

This chain joins TRBV10-3 and TRBJ1-3; 7 bases fit TRBD1. The CDR3 is made up of 18 amino acids. CDR1 ENHRY and CDR2 SYGVKD come from the germline V gene. J was trimmed by 1 base and V by 2 bases; bases with no gene match: 11. The DNA for the CDR3 is TGTGCCATCAGTGAGCCTTTCACACAGGGGACGTCTGGAAACACCATATATTTT. Translation gives CAISEPFTQGTSGNTIYF.

The chain couples TRBV19 to TRBJ1-5, with a tentative D call TRBD1 (6 bases). CDR3 size: 14 residues. CDR1 LNHDA and CDR2 SQIVND come from the germline V gene (reference sequence). Trimming took 5 bases from V and 4 from J, leaving 12 bases between them. This CDR3 reads CASSFRTGNQPQHF. Written as DNA, the CDR3 is TGTGCCAGTAGTTTCCGAACAGGGAATCAGCCCCAGCATTTT.